A single sample is the source of the 14 T cell receptor beta chains below, sequenced in a study of blood T cell repertoires in COVID-19. Libraries were prepared by immunoSEQ multiplex PCR; TCRdb keeps only in-frame clonotypes and omits some of them. The sample includes approximately 36,000 clones, 90% of them seen just once. Sequencing input: peripheral blood. These receptor sequences come from a man in his 60s with active or convalescent COVID-19.

The chain carries TRBV9 and TRBJ1-2; no clear D. CDR1 SGDLS and CDR2 YYNGEE come from the germline V gene. The CDR3 has 15 residues. V gave up 4 bases and J gave up 4 bases, with 17 bases separating them. The CDR3 DNA sequence: TGTGCCAGCAGCATTGCACCGGGAACTAGCTATGGCTACACCTTC. This encodes CASSIAPGTSYGYTF.

The chain uses TRBV28 and TRBJ2-3; 8 positions agree with TRBD2. Germline values: CDR1 MDHEN, CDR2 SYDVKM. J lost 0 bases, V lost 4 bases, and 6 bases had no gene match. The CDR3 runs to 16 residues. The CDR3 nucleotides read TGTGCCAGCAGTTCAAAGACTAGCGCTAGCACAGATACGCAGTATTTT. Translation: CASSSKTSASTDTQYF.

This clone was found a few times. This chain links TRBV28 with TRBJ1-3, with unresolved D. CDR1 MDHEN and CDR2 SYDVKM come from the germline V gene. V was trimmed by 3 bases and J by 0 bases, leaving 6 bases between them. The CDR3 is 14 amino acids. The CDR3 sequence is CASSFISSGNTIYF. Written as DNA, the CDR3 is TGTGCCAGCAGTTTCATCAGCTCTGGAAACACCATATATTTT.

The chain combines TRBV30 with TRBJ1-1; D gene ambiguous. V lost 0 bases, J lost 3 bases, and 8 bases lay in between. The CDR3 sequence is 13 residues long. Germline V gene lookup returns CDR1 GTSNPN and CDR2 SVGIG (reference sequence). The CDR3 DNA follows: TGTGCCTGGAGTGTATTGGGAGACACTGAAGCTTTCTTT. Amino acids: CAWSVLGDTEAFF.

This chain connects TRBV6-5 to TRBJ2-7, with 14 bases fitting TRBD2. There are 15 residues in the CDR3. Trimming cost V 4 bases and J 7 bases; bases outside gene matches: 6. Per germline, CDR1 MNHEY and CDR2 SVGAGI. The DNA of the CDR3 is TGTGCCAGCAGTTTACCCGGACTAGCGGGAGGAGAGCAGTACTTC. This translates into CASSLPGLAGGEQYF.

The chain carries TRBV7-3 and TRBJ2-1, with 7 bases fitting TRBD1. The CDR3 consists of 14 residues. The V and J ends lost 6 bases and 6 bases, in that order; junction bases with no gene match: 8. CDR1 is SGHTA, CDR2 FQGTGA, per germline. The CDR3 reads CASSFRGSGNEQFF. As DNA, the CDR3 is TGTGCCAGCAGTTTCAGGGGGAGTGGCAATGAGCAGTTCTTC.

The rearrangement links TRBV28 to TRBJ2-3, with 8 bases fitting TRBD2. Germline trimming cut 6 bases from V and 3 bases from J; bases unmatched to any gene: 8. The CDR3 covers 15 residues. The germline V gene encodes CDR1 MDHEN and CDR2 SYDVKM. The DNA of the CDR3 is TGTGCCAGCAGCCCATTCGGACTAGCAACAGATACGCAGTATTTT. Translated: CASSPFGLATDTQYF. Looking up the rest from reference TRBV28 and TRBJ2-3 gives the full variable domain: DVKVTQSSRYLVKRTGEKVFLECVQDMDHENMFWYRQDPGLGLRLIYFSYDVKMKEKGDIPEGYSVSREKKERFSLILESASTNQTSMYLCASSPFGLATDTQYFGPGTRLTVL.

This chain links TRBV2 with TRBJ2-7; the match to TRBD1 covers 8 bases. Germline values: CDR1 SNHLY, CDR2 FYNNEI. V lost 8 bases, J lost 6 bases, and 9 bases stayed unmatched. This CDR3 is 13 amino acids long. The CDR3 region is CASGQGALGEQYF. The CDR3 DNA is TGTGCCAGCGGGCAGGGGGCTTTAGGCGAGCAGTACTTC.

This rearrangement joins TRBV5-1 to TRBJ2-7; 8 positions match TRBD1. V lost 3 bases and J lost 2; bases outside the gene matches: 7. The CDR3 runs to 15 residues. Germline V gene lookup returns CDR1 SGHRS and CDR2 YFSETQ. CDR3 loop: CASSSRWDRPYEQYF. CDR3 coding DNA: TGCGCCAGCAGCTCTCGCTGGGACAGGCCCTACGAGCAGTACTTC.

CDR3: CASSLGKRTGREETQYF. The CDR3 DNA sequence: TGTGCCAGCAGCTTGGGCAAGAGGACAGGGCGGGAAGAGACCCAGTACTTC. This chain connects TRBV5-4 to TRBJ2-5; 8 bases are shared with TRBD1. CDR1 and CDR2 (germline): SGHNT, YYREEE (reference sequence). V dropped 0 bases and J dropped 3; count of bases not matched to a gene: 10. The CDR3 spans 17 residues.

This clone was detected only once. The chain carries TRBV6-5 and TRBJ2-7; D gene ambiguous. The CDR3 contains 12 residues. Germline loops: CDR1 MNHEY, CDR2 SVGAGI. The V end lost 7 bases, the J end lost 6 bases, and 13 bases lay between the germline ends. CDR3 residues: CASNTRTGEQYF. DNA for the CDR3: TGTGCCAGCAACACCCGCACGGGCGAGCAGTACTTC.

The chain carries TRBV19 and TRBJ1-5; unclear D gene. This CDR3 is 17 amino acids long. The V gene lost 5 bases and the J gene lost 0 bases, with 17 bases spanning the gap. The germline V gene has CDR1 LNHDA and CDR2 SQIVND (reference sequence). CDR3 sequence (DNA): TGTGCCAGTAGTTCCTCCTCGGGTGATTCTAGCAATCAGCCCCAGCATTTT. This translates into CASSSSSGDSSNQPQHF. The entire variable domain, with the rest obtained from reference TRBV19 and TRBJ1-5, is as follows: DGGITQSPKYLFRKEGQNVTLSCEQNLNHDAMYWYRQDPGQGLRLIYYSQIVNDFQKGDIAEGYSVSREKKESFPLTVTSAQKNPTAFYLCASSSSSGDSSNQPQHFGDGTRLSIL.

The J gene is TRBJ2-5, the V gene TRBV2; D might be TRBD1 (6 bases). V was clipped by 4 bases and J by 1 base, with 16 bases between them. This CDR3 region has 16 residues. Germline V gene sequence: CDR1 SNHLY, CDR2 FYNNEI. DNA for the CDR3: TGTGCCAGCAGTGGGGGGCCAAGGCCCAGCCAAGAGACCCAGTACTTC. Its translation is CASSGGPRPSQETQYF.

The chain has TRBV2 and TRBJ2-5, with D maybe TRBD2 (5 bases). The V end was cut by 8 bases, the J end by 5 bases, with 18 bases between. From germline, CDR1 is SNHLY and CDR2 FYNNEI. The CDR3 is 14 residues long. The CDR3 region has the DNA TGTGCCAGCCAACTTCTAGCTATAAGGGAGACCCAGTACTTC. Its translation: CASQLLAIRETQYF.